Each of the 28 T cell receptor beta chains below was sequenced from the same sample in a study of blood T cell repertoires in COVID-19. The assay was immunoSEQ multiplex PCR, and TCRdb's table has in-frame clones only and misses some. Here the sample spans about 46,000 clones, 86% being singletons. Source material: PBMCs or T cells enriched from blood (not recorded which). Receptors were obtained from a woman in her forties or fifties who had recovered from COVID-19.

The chain employs TRBV7-2 and TRBJ1-3; D is ambiguous. The V end was cut by 1 base, the J end by 4 bases, with 11 bases between. This CDR3 has 15 residues. Germline assignment: CDR1 SGHTA and CDR2 FQGNSA. CDR3 sequence reads: CASSLDSSGGNTIYF. CDR3 bases: TGTGCCAGCAGCTTAGACTCTAGTGGGGGAAACACCATATATTTT.

The count of this clone is one. This sequence joins TRBV7-2 and TRBJ2-7; 9 bases align to TRBD1. Germline CDR1 and CDR2: SGHTA and FQGNSA. J was trimmed by 7 bases and V by 0 bases; bases with no gene match: 10. CDR3 length: 16 residues. CDR3 in DNA: TGTGCCAGCAGCTTAGCGTCCGGGACAGGGTTGAGGGAGCAGTACTTC. Translation gives CASSLASGTGLREQYF.

The chain recombines TRBV28 with TRBJ2-2, with no clear D. The CDR3 is 14 residues long. V shed 7 bases and J shed 4 bases, with 13 bases lying between them. Germline CDR1 MDHEN, CDR2 SYDVKM. The CDR3 reads CASTLAGFTGELFF. The CDR3 DNA is TGTGCCAGCACGCTCGCCGGGTTCACCGGGGAGCTGTTTTTT.

The rearrangement links TRBV6-5 to TRBJ2-7, with D possibly TRBD1 on 5 matching bases. CDR3 size: 15 residues. Trimming stripped 0 bases from V and 2 bases from J, with 11 bases between. Germline V gene sequence: CDR1 MNHEY, CDR2 SVGAGI. The CDR3 sequence: CASSYSFQGTYEQYF. The CDR3 DNA sequence: TGTGCCAGCAGTTACTCGTTCCAGGGAACCTACGAGCAGTACTTC.

The rearrangement uses TRBV7-2 and TRBJ1-1, with TRBD1 matching over 7 bases. Germline CDR1 SGHTA, CDR2 FQGNSA. This CDR3 region has 12 residues. The ends lost 3 bases at V and 7 bases at J; junction bases unmatched: 2. For the CDR3, the DNA is TGTGCCAGCAGCTTCAACAGGGGTGAAGCTTTCTTT. This gives the protein CASSFNRGEAFF.

The genes are TRBV12-3 or TRBV12-4 and TRBJ2-3; D possibly corresponds to TRBD1 (6 bases). Trimming took 7 bases from V and 6 from J, leaving 14 bases between them. CDR3 length: 13 amino acids. The CDR3 bases are TGTGCCAGCAACCCAGGACAGATGGATACGCAGTATTTT. Encoded protein: CASNPGQMDTQYF.

The rearrangement joins TRBV11-2 to TRBJ2-1; the D gene is possibly TRBD2 (5 bases). Trimming shortened V by 2 bases and J by 2 bases, and 7 bases separated the two germline ends. Germline lookup yields CDR1 SGHAT and CDR2 FQNNGV. The CDR3 is 14 amino acids. CDR3 DNA: TGTGCCAGCAGCTTACCCGGGACCTACAATGAGCAGTTCTTC. Translating gives CASSLPGTYNEQFF.

The chain is built from TRBV30 and TRBJ1-1, with a weak D call TRBD1 (5 bases). The ends were cut back, 5 bases at V and 4 bases at J, with 17 bases in the middle. CDR3 length: 14 amino acids. Germline V gene data show CDR1 as GTSNPN and CDR2 as SVGIG (reference sequence). CDR3 amino acids: CAWDQTVSGTEAFF. The CDR3 DNA sequence: TGTGCCTGGGATCAGACAGTCTCGGGCACTGAAGCTTTCTTT.

This chain connects TRBV2 to TRBJ2-7; 9 nucleotides line up with TRBD1. Germline V gene lookup returns CDR1 SNHLY and CDR2 FYNNEI. This CDR3 has 15 residues. Losses at the gene ends were 4 bases for V and 3 bases for J; bases not matched to a gene: 7. For the CDR3, the DNA is TGTGCCAGCAGTGGGACAGGGGAACTGAACTACGAGCAGTACTTC. The encoded protein is CASSGTGELNYEQYF.

The rearrangement uses TRBV6-5 and TRBJ1-4; 7 nucleotides agree with TRBD1. The germline V gene has CDR1 MNHEY and CDR2 SVGAGI. V dropped 7 bases and J dropped 5; count of bases not matched to a gene: 7. There are 14 residues in the CDR3. In DNA form, the CDR3 reads TGTGCCAGCACCGCGGGACAGCTAAATGAAAAACTGTTTTTT. Translation gives CASTAGQLNEKLFF.

The V and J genes are TRBV24-1 and TRBJ1-2; TRBD1 agrees at 8 bases. J gave up 8 bases and V 0 bases, and 1 base lay outside the gene matches. The germline CDR1 and CDR2 sequences are KGHDR and SFDVKD. The CDR3 is made up of 13 amino acids. The CDR3 DNA sequence: TGTGCCACCAGTGATTTGGACAGGGGCGGCTACACCTTC. Amino acids: CATSDLDRGGYTF.

V and J are TRBV7-2 and TRBJ2-5, with a weak D call TRBD2 (5 bases). Per germline, CDR1 SGHTA and CDR2 FQGNSA. The CDR3 covers 13 residues. The germline V and J ends were trimmed by 1 base and 4 bases, with 7 bases remaining between them. The CDR3 DNA follows: TGTGCCAGCAGCTTAGAGCGGCCAGAGACCCAGTACTTC. It encodes CASSLERPETQYF.

This chain uses TRBV5-6 with TRBJ2-5, with 9 nucleotides matching TRBD1. The CDR3 runs to 17 residues. In germline, CDR1 is SGHDT, CDR2 YYEEEE. Germline trimming cut 4 bases from V and 1 base from J; bases unmatched to any gene: 11. CDR3 amino acids: CASSRITGGKGQETQYF. CDR3 coding DNA: TGTGCCAGCAGCCGAATTACAGGGGGCAAGGGCCAAGAGACCCAGTACTTC.

The chain has TRBV15 and TRBJ2-3; TRBD2 agrees at 8 bases. The germline V gene has CDR1 LNHNV and CDR2 YYDKDF (reference sequence). This CDR3 spans 18 amino acids. With 5 bases clipped from V and 0 bases from J, the junction kept 13 bases outside the gene matches. In DNA, the CDR3 is TGTGCCACCAGCGCCCAAACCCCACTAGCGGTTAGCACAGATACGCAGTATTTT. This translates into CATSAQTPLAVSTDTQYF.

The chain uses TRBV18 and TRBJ2-6, with D perhaps TRBD2 (5 bases). V lost 5 bases and J lost 0, with 17 bases in between. CDR1 and CDR2 (germline): KGHSH, LQKENI. The CDR3 covers 18 residues. CDR3 bases: TGTGCCAGCTCATCCGGGCCGCCTAGCAACTCTGGGGCCAACGTCCTGACTTTC. Amino acid sequence: CASSSGPPSNSGANVLTF.

This clone is a singleton in its sample. The J gene is TRBJ2-1, the V gene TRBV11-2, with D possibly being TRBD1 (6 bases). Germline V lookup: CDR1 SGHAT, CDR2 FQNNGV. There are 14 residues in the CDR3. The V end lost 0 bases, the J end lost 7 bases, and 10 bases lay between the germline ends. The CDR3 here is CASSLDQGRNEQFF. CDR3 nucleotides: TGTGCCAGCAGCTTAGATCAGGGGCGGAATGAGCAGTTCTTC.

This clone was detected only a few times. The chain combines TRBV21-1 with TRBJ1-5; the table's D call, TRBD1, was not checked against the DNA. TRBV21-1 constitutes a pseudogene. The CDR3 runs 22 residues. The CDR3 reads CASSGPMDRVGFGEESNQPQHF. As DNA, the CDR3 is TGTGCCAGCAGCGGACCGATGGACAGGGTAGGGTTTGGTGAGGAGAGCAATCAGCCCCAGCATTTT.

The chain is built from TRBV7-2 and TRBJ1-2; maybe TRBD1 (6 bases). The CDR3 has 16 amino acids. V lost 5 bases to trimming and J lost 0 bases, with 16 bases between them. Germline CDR1 and CDR2: SGHTA and FQGNSA. CDR3 in amino acids: CASSQIDRWANYGYTF. The CDR3 nucleotides are TGTGCCAGCAGCCAAATTGACAGGTGGGCTAACTATGGCTACACCTTC.

This chain connects TRBV24-1 to TRBJ2-2; D is uncertain. Trimming left V 4 bases short and J 3 bases short, with 11 bases between. Germline CDR1 is KGHDR and CDR2 is SFDVKD. The CDR3 length is 15 residues. For the CDR3, the DNA is TGTGCCACCAGTGAGTCACAACGGGACACCGGGGAGCTGTTTTTT. This sequence encodes CATSESQRDTGELFF.

The J gene is TRBJ2-7, the V gene TRBV5-1; 10 positions agree with TRBD2. The CDR3 loop spans 17 amino acids. Unmatched junction bases numbered 14, after V lost 3 bases and J lost 5 bases. Germline-derived CDR1 and CDR2 are SGHRS and YFSETQ. This CDR3 is CASSWGVSSGSWDEQYF. In nucleotides, the CDR3 is TGCGCCAGCAGCTGGGGGGTGTCTAGCGGGAGTTGGGACGAGCAGTACTTC.

This clone was recorded only once. This chain joins TRBV5-1 and TRBJ2-3; weak D call: TRBD2 (5 bases). V lost 5 bases and J 3 bases, leaving 16 bases between the germline ends. Germline V gene sequence: CDR1 SGHRS, CDR2 YFSETQ. The CDR3 runs 15 residues. CDR3 amino acids: CASSPSPSLTDTQYF. In DNA form, the CDR3 reads TGCGCCAGCAGTCCTAGCCCGAGTCTGACAGATACGCAGTATTTT.

This chain uses TRBV7-6 with TRBJ2-7, with 7 bases that match TRBD1. V gave up 4 bases and J gave up 2 bases; unmatched junction bases: 8. The CDR3 has 15 residues. Looked up from germline, CDR1 is SGHVS and CDR2 is FNYEAQ. Written as DNA, the CDR3 is TGTGCCAGCAGCTGGGCCCCGGGACAGACCTACGAGCAGTACTTC. It encodes CASSWAPGQTYEQYF.

The count of this clone is one. V is TRBV27 and J is TRBJ1-5; 7 bases agree with TRBD1. CDR3 length: 13 amino acids. Germline lookup yields CDR1 MNHEY and CDR2 SMNVEV (reference sequence). The ends lost 3 bases at V and 5 bases at J; junction bases unmatched: 1. As DNA, the CDR3 is TGTGCCAGCAGTTTCAGGGGGGATCAGCCCCAGCATTTT. Translating it yields CASSFRGDQPQHF.

The chain uses TRBV19 and TRBJ1-5; TRBD1 matches at 7 bases. This CDR3 is 14 amino acids long. Germline V lookup: CDR1 LNHDA, CDR2 SQIVND (reference sequence). V shed 5 bases, J shed 6 bases, and the junction held 7 bases outside the gene matches. CDR3 in amino acids: CASSPVGGGQPQHF. In nucleotides, the CDR3 is TGTGCCAGTAGTCCAGTAGGGGGCGGTCAGCCCCAGCATTTT.

V and J are TRBV19 and TRBJ2-5; 7 bases line up with TRBD1. This CDR3 spans 16 amino acids. Germline V gene sequence: CDR1 LNHDA, CDR2 SQIVND (reference sequence). Trimming removed 4 bases from V and 1 base from J; junction bases left unmatched: 9. The CDR3, as DNA: TGTGCCAGTAGTAAACAGGGGAACAGAATCCAAGAGACCCAGTACTTC. This codes for CASSKQGNRIQETQYF. The full variable domain, rest sourced from reference TRBV19 and TRBJ2-5, is DGGITQSPKYLFRKEGQNVTLSCEQNLNHDAMYWYRQDPGQGLRLIYYSQIVNDFQKGDIAEGYSVSREKKESFPLTVTSAQKNPTAFYLCASSKQGNRIQETQYFGPGTRLLVL.

V usage is TRBV12-3 or TRBV12-4 and J usage is TRBJ2-3; D possibly corresponds to TRBD1 (6 bases). V lost 0 bases and J lost 7, with 8 bases in between. This CDR3 contains 13 residues. CDR3: CASSLAQGNTQYF. The CDR3 DNA is TGTGCCAGCAGTTTAGCGCAGGGGAATACGCAGTATTTT.

The chain links TRBV7-2 to TRBJ2-1; 10 nucleotides line up with TRBD1. This CDR3 spans 15 amino acids. From germline, CDR1 is SGHTA and CDR2 FQGNSA. V gave up 3 bases and J gave up 2 bases; unmatched junction bases: 1. This chain's CDR3 is CASSFDRGPYNEQFF. The CDR3 coding sequence is TGTGCCAGCAGCTTCGACAGGGGGCCCTACAATGAGCAGTTCTTC.

The J gene is TRBJ2-7, the V gene TRBV6-5; TRBD2 agrees at 14 bases. V dropped 6 bases and J dropped 7; count of bases not matched to a gene: 8. Germline V lookup: CDR1 MNHEY, CDR2 SVGAGI. CDR3 length equals 15 residues. The chain's CDR3 is CASRAGTSGGREQYF. The CDR3 nucleotides read TGTGCCAGCAGGGCCGGGACTAGCGGGGGTCGAGAGCAGTACTTC.